The clone carrying this T cell receptor beta chain was seen only a few times. Authors' data handling: Scientists estimated how many nucleated cells there were by amplifying reference gene primers. Assay: immunoSEQ multiplex PCR; the TCRdb copy retains only in-frame clones and omits some. That table furnishes V, J and clone size, whereas the DNA furnished D and trimming. Here the sample spans 120,000 or so clones, 69% being singletons. This sample was included in a study of blood T cell repertoires in COVID-19. Germline V gives CDR1 SGHAT, CDR2 FQNNGV. V trimming: 6 bases; J trimming: 2 bases; junction bases outside the gene matches: 5. The CDR3 is 15 amino acids.

Material: peripheral blood. The genes are TRBV11-2 and TRBJ2-1; TRBD2 agrees at 9 bases. The origin of this receptor is a woman aged 70-85 years with acute or convalescent COVID-19. In nucleotides, the CDR3 is TGTGCCAGCAGGAAAACTAGCGGGCCCTACAATGAGCAGTTCTTC. This sequence encodes CASRKTSGPYNEQFF.